What follows describes a single T cell receptor (beta chain). This entry comes from a study of blood T cell repertoires in COVID-19. Overall study: The United States, Italy and Spain supplied acute and convalescent COVID-19 samples. From T cells, B-cell-depleted T cells, or PBMCs came the material, which was cDNA or gDNA.

The CDR3 loop spans 14 amino acids. Trimming removed 2 bases at V and 0 bases at J, with 6 bases between. CDR1 is SGHDT, CDR2 YYEEEE, per germline. Original methodology: Amplification with reference gene primers provided the estimates of nucleated cell counts. The repertoire was sequenced with immunoSEQ multiplex PCR; TCRdb's copy has only in-frame clones and lacks some. V, J and clone size are taken as reported in that table, and D and trimming were inferred from the DNA itself. The sample carries about 110,000 clones, around three quarters recorded once. This chain connects TRBV5-6 to TRBJ1-3, with D unclear. The sample taken for sequencing was peripheral blood. This TCR was recovered from a human donor in a cohort sampled during active or convalescent COVID-19. The CDR3 DNA sequence: TGTGCCAGCAGCTTCGGTAACTCTGGAAACACCATATATTTT. This gives the protein CASSFGNSGNTIYF.